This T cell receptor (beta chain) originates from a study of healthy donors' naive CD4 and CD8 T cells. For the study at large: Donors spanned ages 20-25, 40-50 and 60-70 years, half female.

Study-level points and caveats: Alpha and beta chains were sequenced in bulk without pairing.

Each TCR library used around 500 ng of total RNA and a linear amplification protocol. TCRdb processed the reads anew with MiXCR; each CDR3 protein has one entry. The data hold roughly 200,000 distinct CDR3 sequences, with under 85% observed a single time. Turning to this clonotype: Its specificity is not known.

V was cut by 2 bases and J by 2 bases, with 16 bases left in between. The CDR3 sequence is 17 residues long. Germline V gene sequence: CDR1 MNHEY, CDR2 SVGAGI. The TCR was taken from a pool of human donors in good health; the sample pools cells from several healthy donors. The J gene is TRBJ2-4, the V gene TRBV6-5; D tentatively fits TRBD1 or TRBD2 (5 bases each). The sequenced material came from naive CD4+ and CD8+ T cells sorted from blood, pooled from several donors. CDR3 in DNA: TGTGCCAGCAGTTACAGGTCCCACGGGACGACCAAAAACATTCAGTACTTC. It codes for CASSYRSHGTTKNIQYF.